This T cell receptor beta chain was found in a study of cytomegalovirus exposure and HLA in healthy donors. Study at large: The same platform was used for the 100 to 150 validation repertoires and the 500 to 700 first-cohort repertoires, a later analysis reported.

Study-wide results and caveats: The authors confirmed in vitro that three CMV-associated chains were specific for CMV antigens.

Trimming removed 4 bases from V and 3 bases from J; junction bases left unmatched: 6. Per germline, CDR1 SGDLS and CDR2 YYNGEE. There are 15 residues in the CDR3. The repertoire was sequenced with immunoSEQ multiplex PCR; TCRdb's copy has only in-frame clones and lacks some. The data contain 120,000 or so clones, roughly 90% of them singletons. As for this clone: Its specificity is unknown.

Sequencing was done on a sample of PBMCs. The chain links TRBV9 to TRBJ2-1, with 8 bases that match TRBD2. This receptor was taken from a woman in her late teens or twenties in good health and CMV-seronegative. The DNA for the CDR3 is TGTGCCAGCAGCCCCGATAGCGGGAACTACAATGAGCAGTTCTTC. Translated, it gives CASSPDSGNYNEQFF.